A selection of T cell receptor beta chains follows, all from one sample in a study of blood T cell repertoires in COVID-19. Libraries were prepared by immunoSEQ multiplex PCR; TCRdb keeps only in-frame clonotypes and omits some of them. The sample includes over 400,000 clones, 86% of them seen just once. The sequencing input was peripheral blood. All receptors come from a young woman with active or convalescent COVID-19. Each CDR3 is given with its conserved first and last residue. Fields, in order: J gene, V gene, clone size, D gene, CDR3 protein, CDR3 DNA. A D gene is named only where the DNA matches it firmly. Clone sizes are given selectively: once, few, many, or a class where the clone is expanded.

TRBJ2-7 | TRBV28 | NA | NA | CASSPPGFSYEQYF | TGTGCCAGCAGCCCCCCAGGGTTCTCCTACGAGCAGTACTTC
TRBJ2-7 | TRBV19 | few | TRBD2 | CASSRQTGGGTYEQYF | TGTGCCAGTAGTCGACAGACTGGCGGGGGTACCTACGAGCAGTACTTC
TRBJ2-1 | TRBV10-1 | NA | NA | CASRKDAGNEQFF | TGCGCCAGCAGGAAGGACGCGGGGAATGAGCAGTTCTTC
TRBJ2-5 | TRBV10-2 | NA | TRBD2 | CASTTSRKETQYF | TGCGCCAGCACGACTAGCCGTAAAGAGACCCAGTACTTC
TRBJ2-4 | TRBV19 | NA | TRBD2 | CATTPGTSGGGDIQYF | TGTGCCACTACACCTGGGACTAGCGGGGGCGGTGACATTCAGTACTTC
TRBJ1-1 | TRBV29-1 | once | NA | CSVEELNTEAFF | TGCAGCGTTGAGGAGCTTAACACTGAAGCTTTCTTT
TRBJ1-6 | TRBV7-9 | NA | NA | CASSLSFGELHF | TGTGCCAGCAGCTTATCCTTTGGAGAACTCCACTTT
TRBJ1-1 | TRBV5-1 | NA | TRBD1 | CASSERMRGPEAFF | TGCGCCAGCAGCGAAAGAATGAGGGGGCCTGAAGCTTTCTTT
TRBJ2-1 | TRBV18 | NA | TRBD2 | CASTTSGRPEQFF | TGTGCCAGCACGACTAGCGGGAGACCCGAACAGTTCTTC
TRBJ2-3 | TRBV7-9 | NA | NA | CASSSPGGGSEDTQYF | TGTGCCAGCAGCTCCCCCGGCGGGGGCTCGGAAGATACGCAGTATTTT
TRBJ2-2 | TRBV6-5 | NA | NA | CASGRLAGELFF | TGTGCCAGCGGGCGACTAGCCGGGGAGCTGTTTTTT
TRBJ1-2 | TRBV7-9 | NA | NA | CASSFDDRSLRYGYTF | TGTGCCAGCAGCTTCGATGACAGGTCACTGAGGTATGGCTACACCTTC
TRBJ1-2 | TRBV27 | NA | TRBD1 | CASRSTPRDRGDGYTF | TGTGCCAGCAGGTCAACACCTCGTGACAGGGGGGATGGCTACACCTTC
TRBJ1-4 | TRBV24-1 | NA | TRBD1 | CATSRTGKANEKLFF | TGTGCCACCAGTAGGACAGGGAAAGCTAATGAAAAACTGTTTTTT
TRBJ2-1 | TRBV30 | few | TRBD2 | CAWTRDGTSGRNEQFF | TGTGCCTGGACCAGAGACGGGACTAGCGGGAGAAATGAGCAGTTCTTC
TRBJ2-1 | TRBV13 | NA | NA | CASSPISDLDNEQFF | TGTGCCAGCAGCCCCATCTCGGACTTGGACAATGAGCAGTTCTTC
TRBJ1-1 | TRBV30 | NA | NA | CAWESGGDTEAFF | TGTGCCTGGGAGTCGGGGGGTGACACTGAAGCTTTCTTT
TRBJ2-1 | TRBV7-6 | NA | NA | CASSLGWSDGEQFF | TGTGCCAGCAGCTTAGGGTGGAGCGATGGTGAGCAGTTCTTC
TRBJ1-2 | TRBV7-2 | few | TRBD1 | CASSYQGATYGYTF | TGTGCCAGCAGTTACCAGGGGGCGACCTATGGCTACACCTTC
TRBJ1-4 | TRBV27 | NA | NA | CASSLSWTATEKLFF | TGTGCCAGCAGTCTATCCTGGACAGCTACTGAAAAACTGTTTTTT
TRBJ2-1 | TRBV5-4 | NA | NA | CASSLDSASYNEQFF | TGTGCCAGCAGCTTGGATAGCGCCTCCTACAATGAGCAGTTCTTC
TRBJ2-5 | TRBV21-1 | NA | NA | CASQFNPEQGRETQYF | TGTGCCAGCCAGTTTAACCCCGAACAGGGGCGCGAGACCCAGTACTTC
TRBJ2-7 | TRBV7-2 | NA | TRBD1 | CASRTDRDTYEQYF | TGTGCCAGCAGGACGGACAGGGATACCTACGAGCAGTACTTC
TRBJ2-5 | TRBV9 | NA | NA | CASSVGASETQYF | TGTGCCAGCAGCGTAGGGGCCTCGGAGACCCAGTACTTC
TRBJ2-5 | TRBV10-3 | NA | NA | CATRDNQETQYF | TGTGCCACCAGGGACAACCAAGAGACCCAGTACTTC
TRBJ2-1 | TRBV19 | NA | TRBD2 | CASSIVGGTSVYNEQFF | TGTGCCAGTAGTATAGTAGGCGGGACTAGCGTCTACAATGAGCAGTTCTTC
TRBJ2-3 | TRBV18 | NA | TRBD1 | CASSPGGQYTDTQYF | TGTGCCAGCTCACCAGGGGGACAGTACACAGATACGCAGTATTTT
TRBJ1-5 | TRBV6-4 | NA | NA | CASSPQPNSNQPQHF | TGTGCCAGCAGTCCCCAACCTAATAGCAATCAGCCCCAGCATTTT
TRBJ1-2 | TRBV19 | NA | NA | CASSMSGGIDYGYTF | TGTGCCAGTAGTATGTCGGGGGGGATCGACTATGGCTACACCTTC
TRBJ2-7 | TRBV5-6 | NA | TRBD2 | CASSLSGGLSYEQYF | TGTGCCAGCAGCTTGTCGGGAGGCCTATCCTACGAGCAGTACTTC
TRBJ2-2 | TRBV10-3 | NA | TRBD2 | CAISEGAGGPTGELFF | TGTGCCATCAGTGAGGGAGCGGGAGGGCCAACCGGGGAGCTGTTTTTT
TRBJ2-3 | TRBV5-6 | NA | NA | CASSLTPDTQYF | TGTGCCAGCAGCTTGACACCAGATACGCAGTATTTT
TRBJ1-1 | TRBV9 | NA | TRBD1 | CASSIGTGSPEAFF | TGTGCCAGCAGCATCGGGACAGGGAGCCCTGAAGCTTTCTTT
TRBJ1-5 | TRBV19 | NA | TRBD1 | CASDVGTVLYSNQPQHF | TGTGCCAGCGACGTCGGGACAGTATTGTATAGCAATCAGCCCCAGCATTTT
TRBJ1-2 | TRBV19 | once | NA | CASRNTGLEGYTF | TGTGCCAGTAGGAACACAGGGTTGGAAGGCTACACCTTC
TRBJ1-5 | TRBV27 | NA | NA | CASSLEGDPGGPQHF | TGTGCCAGCAGTTTAGAGGGGGACCCTGGAGGGCCCCAGCATTTT
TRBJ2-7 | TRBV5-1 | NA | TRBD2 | CASSLAGGSGEQYF | TGCGCCAGCAGCTTAGCGGGAGGTTCGGGAGAGCAGTACTTC
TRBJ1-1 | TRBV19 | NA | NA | CASSIQNRAEIVKIF | TGTGCCAGTAGTATACAAAACAGGGCCGAGATTGTGAAAATCTTT
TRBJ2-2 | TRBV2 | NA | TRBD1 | CASSEGGQVNTGELFF | TGTGCCAGCAGTGAAGGGGGACAGGTGAACACCGGGGAGCTGTTTTTT
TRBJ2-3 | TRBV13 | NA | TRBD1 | CASSLYGTGDTQYF | TGTGCCAGCAGCTTATATGGGACAGGGGATACGCAGTATTTT
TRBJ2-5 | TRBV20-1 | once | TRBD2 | CKLATKETQYF | TGCAAACTAGCGACCAAAGAGACCCAGTACTTC
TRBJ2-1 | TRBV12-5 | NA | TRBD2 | CASGLPAGGTESSYNEQFF | TGTGCTAGTGGTTTGCCAGCGGGGGGGACGGAAAGCTCCTACAATGAGCAGTTCTTC
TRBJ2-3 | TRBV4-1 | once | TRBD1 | CASSQVQTGVTDTQYF | TGCGCCAGCAGCCAAGTACAGACAGGGGTCACAGATACGCAGTATTTT
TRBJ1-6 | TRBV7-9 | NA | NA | CASSEQGSPLHF | TGTGCCAGCTCAGAACAGGGTTCACCCCTCCACTTT
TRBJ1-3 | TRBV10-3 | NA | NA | CAIRILGQTSGNTIYF | TGTGCCATCAGGATTCTAGGACAGACCTCTGGAAACACCATATATTTT
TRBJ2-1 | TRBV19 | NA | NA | CASSIGLRNEQFF | TGTGCCAGTAGTATCGGGTTAAGGAATGAGCAGTTCTTC
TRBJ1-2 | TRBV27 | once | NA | CASSPPGLRGHGYTF | TGTGCCAGCAGTCCGCCGGGTCTCAGAGGGCATGGCTACACCTTC
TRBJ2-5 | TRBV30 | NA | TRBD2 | CAWSASGRYGETQYF | TGTGCCTGGAGTGCTAGCGGGAGATACGGAGAGACCCAGTACTTC